What follows are 13 T cell receptor beta chains derived from one specimen sequenced in a study of T-cell reconstitution after alpha-beta-depleted transplantation in children (dated by TCRdb to 2015 to 2016). The library was produced with PCR. Sequencing relied on an Illumina HiSeq 2500. To normalize quantification of the TCRbeta repertoire, the TCR libraries were built with molecular barcoding that relied on unique molecular identifiers. TCRdb reran the public reads through fastp at Q25 and MiXCR, keeping productive beta chains. Here each entry gathers all rows of one CDR3 protein and keeps the most common genes and DNA. The sample table shows about 220,000 distinct CDR3 sequences, and approximately 17% are seen once. 43% of the sample belongs to the ten largest clones. According to the study, the label for this sample's treatment or condition signals: allogeneic hematopoietic cell transplantation with graft depleted of TCRalphabeta T cells and CD19 B cells.

The sequenced sample was PBMCs, mostly from graft donor cells, obtained 360 days after TCRalphabeta/CD19-depleted stem cell transplant. The receptors here all came from a male patient between 2 and 10 years old who had a stem cell transplant for acute lymphoblastic leukemia, so the T cells may come from the graft donor.

The chain couples TRBV11-3 to TRBJ2-7; 7 nucleotides agree with TRBD1. The V and J ends lost 3 bases and 1 base, in that order; junction bases with no gene match: 6. Germline CDR1 SGHNT, CDR2 YENEEA. There are 15 residues in the CDR3. The CDR3 nucleotides are TGTGCCAGCAGCTTGCGCAGGACAGGTTCCTACGAGCAGTACTTC. Protein product: CASSLRRTGSYEQYF.

Comment on this clonotype: This sequence may be a read error, since a much larger clone differs from it by one base. V usage is TRBV4-3 and J usage is TRBJ1-1; D is uncertain. The germline V and J ends were trimmed by 0 bases and 3 bases, with 8 bases remaining between them. In germline, CDR1 is LGHNA, CDR2 YSLEER. The CDR3 covers 14 residues. CDR3 region: CASSQDFGDTEAFF. CDR3 DNA sequence: TGCGCCAGCAGCCAAGATTTTGGGGACACTGAAGCTTTCTTT.

V gene TRBV29-1 combines with J gene TRBJ2-3; D may match TRBD1 or TRBD2 (5 bases each). The CDR3 has 13 residues. V was cut by 5 bases and J by 6 bases, with 15 bases left in between. Germline loops: CDR1 SQVTM, CDR2 ANQGSEA. The CDR3 nucleotides are TGCAGCGTTTACGGGACCCTGGGGGATACGCAGTATTTT. This translates into CSVYGTLGDTQYF.

This clonotype was recorded a few times. V usage is TRBV5-6 and J usage is TRBJ2-5; D possibly corresponds to TRBD2 (5 bases). The germline V and J ends were trimmed by 4 bases and 2 bases, with 24 bases remaining between them. The V gene's germline CDR1 is SGHDT and CDR2 YYEEEE. The CDR3 is 18 amino acids. The CDR3 spells CASSPYYDSTKRQETQYF. CDR3 in DNA: TGTGCCAGCAGCCCTTATTATGACTCGACTAAAAGGCAAGAGACCCAGTACTTC.

This clonotype was seen more than once but under ten times. This chain connects TRBV5-6 to TRBJ2-1; possibly TRBD2 for D (5 bases). Trimming took 5 bases from V and 4 from J, leaving 13 bases between them. CDR3 length equals 14 residues. CDR1 SGHDT and CDR2 YYEEEE come from the germline V gene. CDR3: CASRGWGEYNEQFF. CDR3 DNA sequence: TGTGCCAGCAGGGGGTGGGGAGAATACAATGAGCAGTTCTTC.

The gene calls are TRBV15 and TRBJ2-2; the D is unclear. The CDR3 runs 16 residues. CDR1 and CDR2 from the germline V gene are LNHNV and YYDKDF (reference sequence). V was cut by 6 bases and J by 3 bases, with 17 bases left in between. CDR3 residues: CATRGIARQDTGELFF. In DNA, the CDR3 is TGTGCCACCAGGGGGATCGCTAGGCAAGACACCGGGGAGCTGTTTTTT.

This chain joins TRBV6-5 and TRBJ2-3, with TRBD2 matching 9 bases. CDR1 and CDR2 from the germline V gene are MNHEY and SVGAGI. V dropped 4 bases and J dropped 2; count of bases not matched to a gene: 4. The CDR3 runs to 15 residues. The CDR3 DNA reads TGTGCCAGCAGTTTCGTAGCGGGGGTCACAGATACGCAGTATTTT. Residues: CASSFVAGVTDTQYF.

This clonotype was found a few times. This chain joins TRBV5-1 and TRBJ2-3; D might be TRBD2 (5 bases). Per germline, CDR1 SGHRS and CDR2 YFSETQ. V shed 2 bases and J shed 3 bases, with 7 bases lying between them. The CDR3 spans 13 residues. The CDR3 nucleotides are TGCGCCAGCAGCTTTCCGGGGACAGATACGCAGTATTTT. Amino acid sequence: CASSFPGTDTQYF.

This clonotype was found a few times. This chain uses TRBV20-1 with TRBJ2-7, with 8 bases that match TRBD1. The CDR3 runs to 15 residues. Germline assignment: CDR1 DFQATT and CDR2 SNEGSKA (reference sequence). J lost 3 bases, V lost 3 bases, and 10 bases had no gene match. Here the CDR3 reads CSASNPGTGGYEQYF. The CDR3 DNA reads TGCAGTGCTAGCAACCCCGGGACAGGTGGCTACGAGCAGTACTTC.

The genes are TRBV28 and TRBJ2-7; D unresolved. Germline V gene lookup returns CDR1 MDHEN and CDR2 SYDVKM. The CDR3 length is 14 residues. V lost 4 bases to trimming and J lost 0 bases, with 10 bases between them. The CDR3 region has the DNA TGTGCCAGCAGTTCGGACGGTAGCTCCTACGAGCAGTACTTC. Translated, it gives CASSSDGSSYEQYF.

As regards this clonotype: This clone may be a read error of a much larger clone one base away. The J gene is TRBJ2-5, the V gene TRBV4-2; possibly TRBD2 for D (5 bases). CDR3 size: 13 residues. Germline loops: CDR1 LGHNA, CDR2 YNFKEQ. CDR3 coding DNA: TGTGCCAGCAGCCCCCACGGGGAAGAGACCCACTACTTC. Its translation: CASSPHGEETHYF.

The chain recombines TRBV18 with TRBJ2-1; D gene ambiguous. CDR1 is KGHSH, CDR2 LQKENI, per germline. The CDR3 extends over 13 amino acids. V was clipped by 5 bases and J by 4 bases, with 9 bases between them. The CDR3 DNA reads as TGTGCCAGCTCAACGTACCAGTACAATGAGCAGTTCTTC. This gives the protein CASSTYQYNEQFF.

In this sample, this clonotype turned up many times. The V and J genes are TRBV13 and TRBJ2-2, with 7 bases identical to TRBD1. V was clipped by 5 bases and J by 0 bases; unmatched bases: 12. CDR1 is PRHDT, CDR2 FYEKMQ, per germline (reference sequence). The CDR3 contains 18 residues. This CDR3 is CASSRRTGISANTGELFF. CDR3 DNA: TGTGCCAGCAGCCGGAGGACAGGAATATCAGCGAACACCGGGGAGCTGTTTTTT.